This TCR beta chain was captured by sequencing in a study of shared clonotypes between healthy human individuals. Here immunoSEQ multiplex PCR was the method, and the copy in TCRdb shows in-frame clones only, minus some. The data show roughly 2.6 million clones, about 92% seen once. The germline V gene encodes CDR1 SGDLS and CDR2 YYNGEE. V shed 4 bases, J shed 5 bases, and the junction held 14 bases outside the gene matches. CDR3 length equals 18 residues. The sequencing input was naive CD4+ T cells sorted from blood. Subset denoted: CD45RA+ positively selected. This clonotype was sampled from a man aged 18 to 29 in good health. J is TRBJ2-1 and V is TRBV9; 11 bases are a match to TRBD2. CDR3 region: CASSYRGASGGSDNEQFF. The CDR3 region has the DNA TGTGCCAGCAGCTATCGAGGGGCTAGCGGGGGGTCTGACAATGAGCAGTTCTTC.